Presented here are 23 T cell receptor beta chains from one specimen sequenced in a study of regulatory T cells in long-lasting Graves disease. CDR3-region Arm-PCR and iRepertoire HTBI primers produced the TCR beta libraries. In TCRdb, the multiplex PCR reads were re-called with MiXCR into one record per CDR3 protein. The profile shows 550,000 to 650,000 distinct CDR3 sequences, roughly 16% of them singletons. Time point meaning: newly diagnosed GD, antithyroid drugs for less than 3 months. Isolated PBMC RNA provided the starting material for the TCR library. The data were also submitted as part of a second study, on T cells in Graves' hyperthyroidism and ophthalmopathy.

The source material was peripheral blood mononuclear cells (PBMCs), sampled at new diagnosis, from a patient treated with antithyroid drugs. The receptors stem from a man aged 18 to 30 with Graves disease.

The rearrangement links TRBV20-1 to TRBJ2-2; no clear D gene. Germline CDR1 reads DFQATT; CDR2 reads SNEGSKA (reference sequence). This CDR3 is 13 amino acids long. V shed 5 bases and J shed 0 bases, with 7 bases lying between them. The CDR3 here is CSALVSNTGELFF. The CDR3 bases are TGCAGTGCTCTCGTTTCGAACACCGGGGAGCTGTTTTTT.

This clonotype was seen many times. The J gene is TRBJ2-7, the V gene TRBV30; D is unresolved. This CDR3 spans 13 amino acids. The germline V gene encodes CDR1 GTSNPN and CDR2 SVGIG (reference sequence). Trimming shortened V by 1 base and J by 0 bases, and 7 bases separated the two germline ends. CDR3 sequence: CAWSGTGSYEQYF. In DNA form, the CDR3 reads TGTGCCTGGAGTGGGACGGGCTCCTACGAGCAGTACTTC.

This clonotype has at least ten counts. This sequence joins TRBV12-3 or TRBV12-4 and TRBJ2-1, with D perhaps TRBD1 (6 bases). Trimming removed 6 bases at V and 6 bases at J, with 9 bases between. The CDR3 runs to 12 residues. Here the CDR3 DNA reads TGTGCCAGCAGGCGAGGGGGCAATGAGCAGTTCTTC. This sequence encodes CASRRGGNEQFF.

The chain has TRBV20-1 and TRBJ2-1, with D perhaps matching TRBD2 (5 bases). The CDR3 extends over 15 amino acids. CDR1 and CDR2 from the germline V gene are DFQATT and SNEGSKA (reference sequence). The germline V and J ends were trimmed by 3 bases and 4 bases, with 16 bases remaining between them. CDR3 protein: CSARVSRTYYNEQFF. The CDR3, as DNA: TGCAGTGCTAGGGTTTCTAGGACTTATTACAATGAGCAGTTCTTC.

To note about this clonotype: A much larger clone differs from this one at a single base, so this may be a read error. The J gene is TRBJ2-6, the V gene TRBV2, with D perhaps TRBD1 (6 bases). V was shortened by 7 bases and J by 2 bases, with 21 bases between the two germline ends. In germline, CDR1 is SNHLY, CDR2 FYNNEI. The CDR3 contains 18 residues. CDR3 residues: CASTSGARVLTGANVLTF. CDR3 DNA sequence: TGTGCCAGCACCTCAGGGGCACGGGTACTAACTGGGGCCAACGTCCTGACTTTC.

The chain links TRBV7-8 to TRBJ2-7; D assignment may be TRBD1 or TRBD2 (7 bases each). Trimming removed 1 base at V and 5 bases at J, with 15 bases between. CDR1 is SGHVS and CDR2 is FQNEAQ in the germline V gene. The CDR3 extends over 15 amino acids. The CDR3 loop reads CASSLGAGGGNEQYF. The CDR3 DNA follows: TGTGCCAGCAGCTTAGGGGCAGGGGGGGGGAACGAGCAGTACTTC. Together with reference TRBV7-8 and TRBJ2-7, the CDR3 gives the full variable domain: GAGVSQSPRYKVAKRGQDVALRCDPISGHVSLFWYQQALGQGPEFLTYFQNEAQLDKSGLPSDRFFAERPEGSVSTLKIQRTQQEDSAVYLCASSLGAGGGNEQYFGPGTRLTVT.

In this sample, this clonotype turned up a few times. This chain links TRBV5-1 with TRBJ1-1, with D unresolved. The CDR3 covers 14 residues. Trimming removed 1 base at V and 3 bases at J, with 10 bases between. The germline CDR1 and CDR2 sequences are SGHRS and YFSETQ. The CDR3 nucleotides read TGCGCCAGCAGCTTGACCCCCCGGGACACTGAAGCTTTCTTT. Its protein is CASSLTPRDTEAFF. The whole variable domain, filled in from reference TRBV5-1 and TRBJ1-1, reads KAGVTQTPRYLIKTRGQQVTLSCSPISGHRSVSWYQQTPGQGLQFLFEYFSETQRNKGNFPGRFSGRQFSNSRSEMNVSTLELGDSALYLCASSLTPRDTEAFFGQGTRLTVV.

This clonotype was recorded at least ten times. This rearrangement joins TRBV28 to TRBJ2-2, with TRBD1 as a possible D gene (6 bases). The germline V gene has CDR1 MDHEN and CDR2 SYDVKM. The V gene lost 6 bases and the J gene lost 5 bases, with 16 bases spanning the gap. The length of the CDR3 is 15 residues. CDR3 bases: TGTGCCAGCAGCTTAGGGGGAAGGGGAACCGGGGAGCTGTTTTTT. Translation: CASSLGGRGTGELFF.

The chain uses TRBV12-3 or TRBV12-4 and TRBJ1-1; D may be TRBD1 (6 bases). V dropped 3 bases and J dropped 6 bases, with 20 bases sitting between them. The CDR3 contains 16 residues. CDR3 bases: TGTGCCAGCAGTTTCGGGGGCCGGGGCGCAGGGGCTGAAGCTTTCTTT. This translates into CASSFGGRGAGAEAFF.

The chain links TRBV2 to TRBJ1-1, with D possibly being TRBD1 (5 bases). Germline CDR1 and CDR2: SNHLY and FYNNEI. This CDR3 region has 13 residues. The V end was cut by 9 bases, the J end by 5 bases, with 16 bases between. The CDR3 protein is CARGGPGRTEAFF. In DNA, the CDR3 is TGTGCCAGGGGGGGTCCGGGCAGGACTGAAGCTTTCTTT.

J is TRBJ1-2 and V is TRBV20-1; the D gene is possibly TRBD1 (6 bases). Per the germline V gene, CDR1 is DFQATT and CDR2 is SNEGSKA (reference sequence). CDR3 length: 13 residues. The V end was cut by 4 bases, the J end by 2 bases, with 11 bases between. CDR3 nucleotides: TGCAGTGCTAAAGGACAGTTGAACTATGGCTACACCTTC. Protein: CSAKGQLNYGYTF.

J is TRBJ1-2 and V is TRBV2; D remains unclear. Trimming removed 9 bases at V and 4 bases at J, with 12 bases between. CDR1 is SNHLY, CDR2 FYNNEI, per germline. This CDR3 is 12 amino acids long. This CDR3 is CASADDPYGYTF. CDR3 nucleotides: TGTGCCAGTGCGGATGATCCCTATGGCTACACCTTC. The whole variable domain, remainder taken from reference TRBV2 and TRBJ1-2, is EPEVTQTPSHQVTQMGQEVILRCVPISNHLYFYWYRQILGQKVEFLVSFYNNEISEKSEIFDDQFSVERPDGSNFTLKIRSTKLEDSAMYFCASADDPYGYTFGSGTRLTVV.

This clonotype has at least ten counts. The junction differs from germline at one of its ends, possibly a read error. V gene TRBV7-7 combines with J gene TRBJ2-1, with a weak D call TRBD2 (6 bases). Per germline, CDR1 SSHAT and CDR2 FNYEAQ (reference sequence). The CDR3 has 14 amino acids. CDR3 residues: CASSPGPSVREQFF. The CDR3 DNA is TGTGCTAGCAGCCCCGGCCCTAGCGTCCGAGAGCAGTTCTTC.

This clonotype was seen more than once but under ten times. The junction and the germline gene differ at one end; a read error may be behind it. This rearrangement joins TRBV6-1 to TRBJ2-7; the match to TRBD1 covers 7 bases. This CDR3 is built from 15 residues. Germline V CDR1 and CDR2: MNHNS, SASEGT. The CDR3 is CASSGAGTVFYERYF. The CDR3 bases are TGTGCCAGCAGTGGCGCCGGGACAGTATTCTACGAGCGGTACTTC.

This clonotype was counted ten times or more. The genes are TRBV20-1 and TRBJ2-5; 12 positions agree with TRBD2. This CDR3 region has 19 residues. The V gene's germline CDR1 is DFQATT and CDR2 SNEGSKA (reference sequence). Germline trimming cut 0 bases from V and 1 base from J; bases unmatched to any gene: 12. In DNA form, the CDR3 reads TGCAGTGCTAGAGAGTACCTAGCGGGAGGGCGTGGGGGCCAAGAGACCCAGTACTTC. It codes for CSAREYLAGGRGGQETQYF.

This clonotype was picked up many times. This chain connects TRBV13 to TRBJ1-2, with D possibly being TRBD1 (6 bases). Germline V gene data show CDR1 as PRHDT and CDR2 as FYEKMQ (reference sequence). This CDR3 has 12 amino acids. The V end was cut by 5 bases, the J end by 8 bases, with 12 bases between. CDR3 protein: CASSARGYGYTF. CDR3 DNA: TGTGCCAGCAGCGCCAGGGGATACGGCTACACCTTC.

V usage is TRBV7-9 and J usage is TRBJ2-1, with 7 bases identical to TRBD2. CDR1 and CDR2 from the germline V gene are SEHNR and FQNEAQ (reference sequence). The CDR3 covers 16 residues. The V and J ends lost 1 base and 2 bases, in that order; junction bases with no gene match: 5. CDR3 in DNA: TGTGCCAGCAGCTTAGAGGGCGGGAGCACCTACAATGAGCAGTTCTTC. The encoded protein is CASSLEGGSTYNEQFF. Based on the CDR3 plus reference TRBV7-9 and TRBJ2-1, the full variable domain is DTGVSQNPRHKITKRGQNVTFRCDPISEHNRLYWYRQTLGQGPEFLTYFQNEAQLEKSRLLSDRFSAERPKGSFSTLEIQRTEQGDSAMYLCASSLEGGSTYNEQFFGPGTRLTVL.

The chain recombines TRBV9 with TRBJ2-2; 12 nucleotides agree with TRBD2. V shed 1 base, J shed 5 bases, and the junction held 6 bases outside the gene matches. Germline V gene sequence: CDR1 SGDLS, CDR2 YYNGEE. There are 17 residues in the CDR3. CDR3 nucleotide sequence: TGTGCCAGCAGCGTAAGCGGACTAGCGGGACCTACCGGGGAGCTGTTTTTT. Encoded protein: CASSVSGLAGPTGELFF.

This clonotype has ten or more counts. This rearrangement joins TRBV6-1 to TRBJ2-7, with D perhaps TRBD1 (6 bases). CDR3 length equals 15 residues. Germline loops: CDR1 MNHNS, CDR2 SASEGT. V was pared by 5 bases and J by 0 bases, with 14 bases between. DNA of the CDR3: TGTGCCAGCAGTCCTCCGGGACACACCTCCTACGAGCAGTACTTC. This sequence encodes CASSPPGHTSYEQYF.

The V and J genes are TRBV24-1 and TRBJ2-1; D is undetermined. CDR1 is KGHDR, CDR2 SFDVKD, per germline. V lost 4 bases, J lost 9 bases, and 9 bases lay in between. The CDR3 sequence is 12 residues long. The CDR3 loop reads CATSDPGREQFF. The CDR3 nucleotides are TGTGCCACCAGTGACCCCGGCCGTGAGCAGTTCTTC.

This clonotype was detected a few times. The chain carries TRBV29-1 and TRBJ1-2; 7 bases are shared with TRBD1. Unmatched junction bases numbered 7, after V lost 7 bases and J lost 2 bases. The CDR3 is made up of 13 amino acids. Germline V gene data show CDR1 as SQVTM and CDR2 as ANQGSEA. CDR3 sequence (DNA): TGCAGCGCGTTAGGGGGCGGCAACTATGGCTACACCTTC. This codes for CSALGGGNYGYTF. The variable domain in full, completed from reference TRBV29-1 and TRBJ1-2, reads SAVISQKPSRDICQRGTSLTIQCQVDSQVTMMFWYRQQPGQSLTLIATANQGSEATYESGFVIDKFPISRPNLTFSTLTVSNMSPEDSSIYLCSALGGGNYGYTFGSGTRLTVV.

The chain joins TRBV7-3 to TRBJ2-2; no firm D call. V dropped 5 bases and J dropped 9 bases, with 10 bases sitting between them. From germline, CDR1 is SGHTA and CDR2 FQGTGA. This CDR3 spans 12 amino acids. The CDR3 is CASSPGRRELFF. DNA of the CDR3: TGTGCCAGCAGCCCGGGCCGGAGGGAGCTGTTTTTT.

This clonotype was found many times. CDR3 coding DNA: TGTGCCTGGAGTGTAAAACCGGGACTAGCGGGAGAGGGGGGGGAGACCCAGTACTTC. As protein: CAWSVKPGLAGEGGETQYF. This sequence joins TRBV30 and TRBJ2-5, with 14 bases identical to TRBD2. CDR1 and CDR2 from the germline V gene are GTSNPN and SVGIG (reference sequence). Losses at the gene ends were 0 bases for V and 5 bases for J; bases not matched to a gene: 14. The CDR3 runs 19 residues.